Below, 25 T cell receptor beta chains from the same sample are listed, as sequenced in a study of blood T cell repertoires in COVID-19. Generated by immunoSEQ multiplex PCR, the TCRdb table keeps only in-frame clones and is missing some. The sample yields about 280,000 clones, 85% to 90% seen once. What was sequenced was PBMCs or T cells enriched from blood (not recorded which). Receptors originate from a woman aged 18-29 years with acute COVID-19.

The V and J genes are TRBV7-9 and TRBJ1-2; TRBD1 matches 7 bases. The germline gives CDR1 SEHNR, CDR2 FQNEAQ (reference sequence). The ends lost 8 bases at V and 6 bases at J; junction bases unmatched: 3. CDR3 size: 11 residues. The CDR3 DNA is TGTGCCAGCGACAGGGCGGATGGCTACACCTTC. Encoded protein: CASDRADGYTF.

The chain has TRBV5-1 and TRBJ2-2; 9 nucleotides line up with TRBD2. The V gene end was trimmed by 3 bases and the J gene end by 5 bases; junction bases not matched to a gene: 5. The CDR3 sequence is 15 residues long. Germline assignment: CDR1 SGHRS and CDR2 YFSETQ. The CDR3 nucleotides are TGCGCCAGCAGCTCGGCGGGAGGGGAAACCGGGGAGCTGTTTTTT. Its translation is CASSSAGGETGELFF. Full variable domain (rest looked up from reference TRBV5-1 and TRBJ2-2): KAGVTQTPRYLIKTRGQQVTLSCSPISGHRSVSWYQQTPGQGLQFLFEYFSETQRNKGNFPGRFSGRQFSNSRSEMNVSTLELGDSALYLCASSSAGGETGELFFGEGSRLTVL.

This rearrangement joins TRBV19 to TRBJ2-3; 7 bases agree with TRBD2. Trimming removed 8 bases from V and 3 bases from J; junction bases left unmatched: 8. Germline assignment: CDR1 LNHDA and CDR2 SQIVND (reference sequence). The CDR3 consists of 14 residues. The CDR3 is CASFASGGTDTQYF. CDR3 nucleotides: TGTGCCAGTTTTGCTAGCGGAGGGACAGATACGCAGTATTTT.

This chain joins TRBV28 and TRBJ1-2; TRBD1 matches 11 bases. This CDR3 is built from 15 residues. The V and J ends lost 6 bases and 5 bases, in that order; junction bases with no gene match: 8. Germline lookup yields CDR1 MDHEN and CDR2 SYDVKM. CDR3 region: CASSLDRGRVYGYTF. CDR3 bases: TGTGCCAGCAGCCTGGACAGGGGGCGCGTTTATGGCTACACCTTC.

The gene calls are TRBV6-1 and TRBJ2-3; D is undetermined. This CDR3 comprises 13 residues. Germline values: CDR1 MNHNS, CDR2 SASEGT. The V gene lost 3 bases and the J gene lost 2 bases, with 6 bases spanning the gap. The DNA of the CDR3 is TGTGCCAGCAGTGAGCAGTTCACAGATACGCAGTATTTT. Translating gives CASSEQFTDTQYF.

This clone was picked up one time. CDR3 region: CASSADREGANVLTF. CDR3 sequence (DNA): TGCGCCAGCAGCGCCGACAGGGAGGGGGCCAACGTCCTGACTTTC. The chain recombines TRBV4-3 with TRBJ2-6; 7 nucleotides align to TRBD1. The CDR3 covers 15 residues. V trimming: 5 bases; J trimming: 4 bases; junction bases outside the gene matches: 5. The germline gives CDR1 LGHNA, CDR2 YSLEER.

This clone was observed a single time. This sequence joins TRBV24-1 and TRBJ1-1, with D possibly matching TRBD1 (5 bases). The V end was cut by 4 bases, the J end by 6 bases, with 11 bases between. Germline V gene data show CDR1 as KGHDR and CDR2 as SFDVKD. This CDR3 has 13 amino acids. The CDR3 spells CATSEPGLPEAFF. As DNA, the CDR3 is TGTGCCACCAGTGAGCCAGGGTTGCCTGAAGCTTTCTTT.

This clone was seen only once. The V call is TRBV9, the J call TRBJ2-1, with 13 bases that match TRBD2. Looked up from germline, CDR1 is SGDLS and CDR2 is YYNGEE. This CDR3 has 16 amino acids. Unmatched junction bases numbered 4, after V lost 3 bases and J lost 4 bases. The CDR3 loop is CASSGTSGSGYNEQFF. CDR3 coding DNA: TGTGCCAGCAGCGGGACTAGCGGGAGTGGATACAATGAGCAGTTCTTC.

The chain joins TRBV4-1 to TRBJ1-4, with a tentative D call TRBD1 (6 bases). Germline lookup yields CDR1 MGHRA and CDR2 YSYEKL. The CDR3 runs to 16 residues. V was shortened by 4 bases and J by 4 bases, with 16 bases between the two germline ends. The DNA for the CDR3 is TGCGCCAGCAGCCTACGCCTGACAGGACTTAATGAAAAACTGTTTTTT. Translating it yields CASSLRLTGLNEKLFF.

The rearrangement links TRBV10-3 to TRBJ1-5, with a possible D match to TRBD1 (5 bases). CDR3 length: 15 amino acids. Germline CDR1 reads ENHRY; CDR2 reads SYGVKD. V lost 2 bases and J lost 3, with 11 bases in between. CDR3 residues: CAISEIGAPNQPQHF. CDR3 DNA: TGTGCCATCAGTGAGATAGGGGCGCCCAATCAGCCCCAGCATTTT.

The chain links TRBV5-4 to TRBJ2-1; TRBD1 is a possible D gene (5 bases). Germline V gene data show CDR1 as SGHNT and CDR2 as YYREEE (reference sequence). V was pared by 4 bases and J by 4 bases, with 9 bases between. This CDR3 has 13 residues. The CDR3 DNA is TGTGCCAGCAGCCCCCCAGGGTACAATGAGCAGTTCTTC. Its translation is CASSPPGYNEQFF.

The chain links TRBV12-3 or TRBV12-4 to TRBJ2-7; D is uncertain. This CDR3 spans 12 amino acids. V lost 2 bases and J lost 2, with 4 bases in between. The CDR3 reads CASSLWPYEQYF. The CDR3 DNA sequence: TGTGCCAGCAGTTTATGGCCCTACGAGCAGTACTTC.

This clone showed up just once. One end of the junction is discordant with germline, which a read error may explain. V gene TRBV29-1 combines with J gene TRBJ2-7, with unresolved D. The CDR3 spans 15 residues. Germline V CDR1 and CDR2: SQVTM, ANQGSEA. CDR3 loop: CSVEGFPGQTYEQYF. The CDR3 DNA follows: TGCAGCGTCGAAGGGTTTCCGGGTCAGACCTACGAGCAGTACTTC.

As regards this clone: Other DNA sequences in this sample translate to the same CDR3. J is TRBJ2-7 and V is TRBV6-5; D is perhaps TRBD1 (5 bases). Trimming took off 6 bases at V and 4 bases at J, with 13 bases between the two ends. This CDR3 comprises 13 residues. Germline V gene sequence: CDR1 MNHEY, CDR2 SVGAGI. The CDR3 nucleotides are TGTGCCAGCAGGGGGCAGGGTACGTACGAGCAGTACTTC. Its translation is CASRGQGTYEQYF.

The rearrangement links TRBV11-3 to TRBJ2-3, with 8 bases that match TRBD2. J was trimmed by 8 bases and V by 1 base; bases with no gene match: 2. The V gene's germline CDR1 is SGHNT and CDR2 YENEEA. This CDR3 is built from 13 residues. The CDR3 DNA follows: TGTGCCAGCAGCTTAGTTACTAGCGGTACGCAGTATTTT. The encoded protein is CASSLVTSGTQYF.

CDR3: CASSPNSGEGGGELFF. In DNA form, the CDR3 reads TGTGCCAGCTCACCGAATAGCGGGGAAGGCGGCGGGGAGCTGTTTTTT. The chain couples TRBV18 to TRBJ2-2; 8 bases are a match to TRBD2. CDR3 size: 16 residues. Germline V gene lookup returns CDR1 KGHSH and CDR2 LQKENI. V lost 3 bases, J lost 7 bases, and 10 bases stayed unmatched.

This clone was recorded once. This chain links TRBV6-6 with TRBJ1-2; 8 nucleotides agree with TRBD1. Germline values: CDR1 MNHNY, CDR2 SVGAGI (reference sequence). The CDR3 runs 15 residues. Trimming removed 2 bases from V and 2 bases from J; junction bases left unmatched: 4. In DNA form, the CDR3 reads TGTGCCAGCAGTTACCAGACAGGGGCGAACTATGGCTACACCTTC. This sequence encodes CASSYQTGANYGYTF.

This clone occurred once. The CDR3 DNA follows: TGTGCCAGTAGCTCCCCCCCGGACAGAACTAATCAGCCCCAGCATTTT. This encodes CASSSPPDRTNQPQHF. The chain combines TRBV19 with TRBJ1-5; maybe TRBD1 (6 bases). This CDR3 spans 16 amino acids. Germline CDR1 and CDR2: LNHDA and SQIVND (reference sequence). V lost 6 bases and J lost 4, with 19 bases in between.

The chain has TRBV18 and TRBJ1-4; D is perhaps TRBD1 (6 bases). The CDR3 length is 14 residues. V dropped 4 bases and J dropped 5 bases, with 11 bases sitting between them. CDR1 and CDR2 (germline): KGHSH, LQKENI. CDR3 nucleotides: TGTGCCAGCTCACACGGACAGATGAATGAAAAACTGTTTTTT. The encoded protein is CASSHGQMNEKLFF.

This chain joins TRBV9 and TRBJ2-6; D is unclear. The length of the CDR3 is 21 residues. Looked up from germline, CDR1 is SGDLS and CDR2 is YYNGEE. Trimming shortened V by 1 base and J by 0 bases, and 23 bases separated the two germline ends. The DNA for the CDR3 is TGTGCCAGCAGCGTAAGTTTTTCTAGGTTTTCGGATCACTCTGGGGCCAACGTCCTGACTTTC. It translates to CASSVSFSRFSDHSGANVLTF.

V is TRBV7-9 and J is TRBJ2-1; maybe TRBD2 (5 bases). V shed 5 bases and J shed 4 bases, with 12 bases lying between them. The length of the CDR3 is 14 residues. Germline CDR1 SEHNR, CDR2 FQNEAQ (reference sequence). The CDR3 sequence: CASSPGKVYNEQFF. CDR3 nucleotides: TGTGCCAGCAGCCCCGGGAAGGTGTACAATGAGCAGTTCTTC.

The chain combines TRBV4-1 with TRBJ1-1; no firm D call. The CDR3 is 18 residues long. Germline CDR1 reads MGHRA; CDR2 reads YSYEKL. Trimming cost V 4 bases and J 1 base, with 22 bases left between them. CDR3 nucleotides: TGCGCCAGCAGCCGTGCGTTGGCACCCGGTCGGGGGAACACTGAAGCTTTCTTT. This codes for CASSRALAPGRGNTEAFF.

CDR3 loop: CASSLGWRESYEQYF. The CDR3 nucleotides read TGTGCCAGCAGCTTAGGTTGGCGGGAATCCTACGAGCAGTACTTC. The chain uses TRBV7-9 and TRBJ2-7, with a possible D match to TRBD2 (6 bases). This CDR3 is built from 15 residues. Germline-derived CDR1 and CDR2 are SEHNR and FQNEAQ (reference sequence). V lost 1 base, J lost 1 base, and 11 bases lay in between.

CDR3 region: CASSLVNRGVREAFF. As DNA, the CDR3 is TGTGCCAGCAGCTTAGTCAACAGGGGGGTACGTGAAGCTTTCTTT. The genes are TRBV11-2 and TRBJ1-1; 8 bases line up with TRBD1. Germline CDR1 SGHAT, CDR2 FQNNGV. CDR3 length equals 15 residues. Trimming took 1 base from V and 7 from J; bases not matched to a gene: 8.

The chain employs TRBV19 and TRBJ1-1; 9 bases align to TRBD1. Germline values: CDR1 LNHDA, CDR2 SQIVND (reference sequence). V trimming: 4 bases; J trimming: 2 bases; junction bases outside the gene matches: 5. This CDR3 contains 15 residues. DNA of the CDR3: TGTGCCAGTAGTAGTTTACAGGGGGCAAACACTGAAGCTTTCTTT. This translates into CASSSLQGANTEAFF.